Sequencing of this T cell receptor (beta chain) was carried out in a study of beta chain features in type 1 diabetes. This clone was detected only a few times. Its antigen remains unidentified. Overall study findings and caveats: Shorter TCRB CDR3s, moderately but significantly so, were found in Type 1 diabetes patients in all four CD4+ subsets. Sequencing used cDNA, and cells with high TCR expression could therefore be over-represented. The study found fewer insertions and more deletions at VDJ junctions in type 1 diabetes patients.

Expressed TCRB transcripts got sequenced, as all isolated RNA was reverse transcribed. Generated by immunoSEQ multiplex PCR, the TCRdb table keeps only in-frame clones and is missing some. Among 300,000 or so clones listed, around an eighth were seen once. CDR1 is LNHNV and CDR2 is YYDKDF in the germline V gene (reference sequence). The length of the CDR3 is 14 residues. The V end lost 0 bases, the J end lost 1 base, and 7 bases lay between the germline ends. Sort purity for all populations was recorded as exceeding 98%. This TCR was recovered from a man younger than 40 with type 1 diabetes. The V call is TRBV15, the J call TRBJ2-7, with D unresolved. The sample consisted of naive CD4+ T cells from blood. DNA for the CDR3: TGTGCCACCAGCAGAGAGTCCGGTTCCTACGAGCAGTACTTC. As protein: CATSRESGSYEQYF.